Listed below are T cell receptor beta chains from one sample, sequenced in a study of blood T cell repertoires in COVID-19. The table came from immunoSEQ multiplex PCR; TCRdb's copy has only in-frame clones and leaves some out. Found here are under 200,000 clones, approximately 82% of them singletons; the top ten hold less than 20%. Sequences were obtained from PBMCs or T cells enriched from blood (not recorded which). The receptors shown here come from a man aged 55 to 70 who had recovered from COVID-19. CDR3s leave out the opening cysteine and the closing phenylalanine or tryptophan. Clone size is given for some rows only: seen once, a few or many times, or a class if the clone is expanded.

cdr3_aa: SASQGRETQY
v_call: TRBV20-1
clone_size: -

cdr3_aa: ASSQAPGVGGYT
v_call: TRBV3-1/TRBV3-2
clone_size: -

cdr3_aa: ASSWTIRSYNEQF
v_call: TRBV5-5
clone_size: -

cdr3_aa: ASSPRQLRYEQY
v_call: TRBV3-1/TRBV3-2
clone_size: -

cdr3_aa: ASRLASTDTQY
v_call: TRBV28
clone_size: -

cdr3_aa: ASSFQTASEKLF
v_call: TRBV5-1
clone_size: -

cdr3_aa: ASSLDRTNTGELF
v_call: TRBV5-1
clone_size: few

cdr3_aa: ATSDFGTGGETQY
v_call: TRBV24-1
clone_size: -

cdr3_aa: ASSLWGRGGPETQY
v_call: TRBV5-4
clone_size: -

cdr3_aa: ASSLPWGDSPLH
v_call: TRBV27
clone_size: -

cdr3_aa: ASKPQGALIQETQY
v_call: TRBV27
clone_size: -

cdr3_aa: ASWREGPRNNEQF
v_call: TRBV6-5
clone_size: -

cdr3_aa: ASLGTGSGYGYT
v_call: TRBV19
clone_size: -

cdr3_aa: ASSLKSRSTDTQY
v_call: TRBV5-6
clone_size: -

cdr3_aa: ASSPTGYNEQF
v_call: TRBV5-5
clone_size: -

cdr3_aa: ASSQGTGGMYEQF
v_call: TRBV4-2
clone_size: -

cdr3_aa: SVLGDYGYT
v_call: TRBV29-1
clone_size: -

cdr3_aa: ASSDWGQVGAGELF
v_call: TRBV2
clone_size: -

cdr3_aa: ASSLRTGLNQPQH
v_call: TRBV7-2
clone_size: -

cdr3_aa: ASSPQGAGDYGYT
v_call: TRBV18
clone_size: -

cdr3_aa: ASSRTGTANQPQH
v_call: TRBV7-2
clone_size: -

cdr3_aa: ASRSGVPPSYEQY
v_call: TRBV12-2
clone_size: few

cdr3_aa: ASSLPMNTEAF
v_call: TRBV14
clone_size: -

cdr3_aa: ASGAGGPRDNEQF
v_call: TRBV7-3
clone_size: few

cdr3_aa: ASSHRTDNYGYT
v_call: TRBV7-8
clone_size: once

cdr3_aa: ASSPPRGSNYGYT
v_call: TRBV19
clone_size: -

cdr3_aa: ASKAGGSSYEQY
v_call: TRBV28
clone_size: few

cdr3_aa: ASRWTAQNTEAF
v_call: TRBV27
clone_size: -

cdr3_aa: ASSPLAWANRGTSGRAKFYEQY
v_call: TRBV6-2/TRBV6-3
clone_size: -

cdr3_aa: ASILEDSPSPSDEQF
v_call: TRBV7-8
clone_size: once

cdr3_aa: ATSDHGQGYNEQF
v_call: TRBV24-1
clone_size: -

cdr3_aa: ASSARQGNQPQH
v_call: TRBV7-2
clone_size: -

cdr3_aa: ASSRTREGEKLF
v_call: TRBV25-1
clone_size: once

cdr3_aa: ASSLAGTNNYGYT
v_call: TRBV28
clone_size: -

cdr3_aa: ASSFDSQTEAF
v_call: TRBV11-3
clone_size: -

cdr3_aa: ASSAWTGNTGELF
v_call: TRBV25-1
clone_size: -

cdr3_aa: ASSLAGTGNNEQF
v_call: TRBV5-1
clone_size: few

cdr3_aa: ASSRWGQALATNEKLF
v_call: TRBV5-5
clone_size: -

cdr3_aa: ASRYRDQETQY
v_call: TRBV6-5
clone_size: -

cdr3_aa: ASSSGTSGYNEQF
v_call: TRBV11-2
clone_size: -

cdr3_aa: ASSLGLAGRNEQF
v_call: TRBV7-7
clone_size: -

cdr3_aa: ASSDKGQGSYSNQPQH
v_call: TRBV6-1
clone_size: -

cdr3_aa: ASSLLWERDQPQH
v_call: TRBV27
clone_size: -

cdr3_aa: ASRTGQGYDQPQH
v_call: TRBV28
clone_size: -